This TCR beta chain was recovered during a study of cytomegalovirus exposure and HLA in healthy donors. Overall study results and limits: In the 120 validation repertoires, around 95% of cluster scores exceeded 0, per a later analysis. It was approximately 150 TCR beta chains that were listed as cytomegalovirus-associated. Cytomegalovirus status was reportedly diagnosed by the classifier with high sensitivity and specificity.

Generated by immunoSEQ multiplex PCR, the TCRdb table keeps only in-frame clones and is missing some. The sample holds about 98,000 clones; about 83% are singletons and the top ten take roughly 3.7%. Comment on this clone: Its antigen is not identified.

Separation from the 666-subject first cohort characterized the roughly 130-subject validation cohort, to which the donors belonged. The CDR3 spans 11 residues. CDR1 is DFQATT and CDR2 is SNEGSKA in the germline V gene (reference sequence). V trimming: 5 bases; J trimming: 10 bases; junction bases outside the gene matches: 3. Sample: PBMCs. This sequence joins TRBV20-1 and TRBJ1-4, with 8 nucleotides matching TRBD1. This TCR was sampled from a woman in her twenties or thirties in good health and CMV-seronegative. The CDR3 is CSAGQGRKLFF. CDR3 coding DNA: TGCAGTGCTGGACAGGGAAGAAAACTGTTTTTT.